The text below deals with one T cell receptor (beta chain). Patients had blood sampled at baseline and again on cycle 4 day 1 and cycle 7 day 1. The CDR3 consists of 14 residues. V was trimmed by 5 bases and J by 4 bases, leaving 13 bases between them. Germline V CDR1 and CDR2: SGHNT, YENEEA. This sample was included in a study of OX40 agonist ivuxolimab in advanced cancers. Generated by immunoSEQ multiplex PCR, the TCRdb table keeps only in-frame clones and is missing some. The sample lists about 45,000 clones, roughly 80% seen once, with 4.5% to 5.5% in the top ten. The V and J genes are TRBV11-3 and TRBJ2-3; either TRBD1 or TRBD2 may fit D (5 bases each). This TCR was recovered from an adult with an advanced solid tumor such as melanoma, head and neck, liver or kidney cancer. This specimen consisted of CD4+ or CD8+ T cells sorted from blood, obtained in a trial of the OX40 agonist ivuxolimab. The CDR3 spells CASSLHRGADTQYF. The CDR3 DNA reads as TGTGCCAGCAGCCTCCATCGGGGCGCAGATACGCAGTATTTT.